Each of the 18 T cell receptor beta chains below was sequenced from the same sample in a study of shared clonotypes between healthy human individuals. The method was immunoSEQ multiplex PCR; TCRdb's version includes in-frame clones alone and lacks a portion of them. The sample lists about 1.4 million clones; around 95% were seen once. Sequencing used naive CD4+ T cells sorted from blood. Specified subset: CD45RA+ positively selected. These receptor sequences come from a man aged 25 to 40 in good health.

The CDR3 reads CASSEIMNTEAFF. The CDR3 DNA follows: TGTGCCAGCAGTGAAATCATGAACACTGAAGCTTTCTTT. The chain is built from TRBV25-1 and TRBJ1-1; D is unclear. This CDR3 comprises 13 residues. V lost 2 bases and J 0 bases, leaving 4 bases between the germline ends. Germline-derived CDR1 and CDR2 are MGHDK and SYGVNS.

The chain uses TRBV7-2 and TRBJ2-1; the match to TRBD2 covers 14 bases. The CDR3 consists of 18 residues. The ends lost 5 bases at V and 0 bases at J; junction bases unmatched: 6. From germline, CDR1 is SGHTA and CDR2 FQGNSA. Here the CDR3 reads CASSPGLAGVSSYNEQFF. The CDR3 bases are TGTGCCAGCAGCCCGGGACTAGCGGGAGTAAGCTCCTACAATGAGCAGTTCTTC.

The rearrangement uses TRBV10-3 and TRBJ1-2; 10 bases agree with TRBD1. The V gene's germline CDR1 is ENHRY and CDR2 SYGVKD. This CDR3 has 15 amino acids. Germline trimming cut 4 bases from V and 10 bases from J; bases unmatched to any gene: 12. The CDR3 loop is CAISVTGTGEADYTF. The CDR3 coding sequence is TGTGCCATCAGTGTCACCGGGACAGGGGAAGCTGACTACACCTTC.

The chain has TRBV23-1 and TRBJ1-4; D perhaps matches TRBD1 (5 bases). TRBV23-1 belongs to the ORF category, with a function that is uncertain. This CDR3 region has 18 residues. V dropped 0 bases and J dropped 0 bases, with 14 bases sitting between them. The DNA for the CDR3 is TGCGCCAGCAGTCAATCGTCCCCAAGGGGTGCAACTAATGAAAAACTGTTTTTT. Translated, it gives CASSQSSPRGATNEKLFF.

This clone has only one observation. The chain carries TRBV29-1 and TRBJ2-1; D is unresolved. This CDR3 is built from 14 residues. In germline, CDR1 is SQVTM, CDR2 ANQGSEA. The ends were cut back, 2 bases at V and 10 bases at J, with 18 bases in the middle. The CDR3 is CSVENRSVNPEQFF. The CDR3 bases are TGCAGCGTTGAAAATAGAAGCGTGAACCCCGAGCAGTTCTTC.

The chain recombines TRBV2 with TRBJ1-1; maybe TRBD1 (5 bases). This CDR3 has 14 amino acids. Germline values: CDR1 SNHLY, CDR2 FYNNEI. V shed 11 bases and J shed 4 bases, with 20 bases lying between them. The CDR3 nucleotides are TGTGCCGGATGTCCGGGGCCGGGGAGCACTGAAGCTTTCTTT. It encodes CAGCPGPGSTEAFF.

This sequence joins TRBV5-8 and TRBJ1-2; D not certain. The length of the CDR3 is 16 residues. Trimming left V 5 bases short and J 1 base short, with 18 bases between. Germline V gene lookup returns CDR1 SGHTS and CDR2 YDEGEE. CDR3 amino acids: CASSHPLGRFNYGYTF. The CDR3 DNA follows: TGTGCCAGCAGTCACCCTCTCGGCAGGTTTAACTATGGCTACACCTTC.

CDR3: CASSLGLGRHNEQFF. In DNA, the CDR3 is TGTGCCAGCTCACTGGGACTAGGGCGACACAATGAGCAGTTCTTC. The chain combines TRBV18 with TRBJ2-1; the match to TRBD2 covers 8 bases. V lost 4 bases to trimming and J lost 5 bases; unmatched junction nucleotides: 7. CDR3 length: 15 residues. Germline V gives CDR1 KGHSH, CDR2 LQKENI. Full variable domain (rest looked up from reference TRBV18 and TRBJ2-1): NAGVMQNPRHLVRRRGQEARLRCSPMKGHSHVYWYRQLPEEGLKFMVYLQKENIIDESGMPKERFSAEFPKEGPSILRIQQVVRGDSAAYFCASSLGLGRHNEQFFGPGTRLTVL.

The chain has TRBV10-3 and TRBJ2-7; D is ambiguous. Germline assignment: CDR1 ENHRY and CDR2 SYGVKD. The CDR3 runs to 13 residues. V gave up 6 bases and J gave up 1 base, with 10 bases separating them. CDR3 sequence: CAIRNWLSYEQYF. The CDR3 DNA reads as TGTGCCATCAGGAACTGGCTATCCTACGAGCAGTACTTC.

V and J are TRBV11-2 and TRBJ2-7; D unclear. V shed 2 bases and J shed 6 bases, with 5 bases lying between them. This CDR3 is 11 amino acids long. The germline V gene has CDR1 SGHAT and CDR2 FQNNGV. The CDR3 DNA sequence: TGTGCCAGCAGCTTAATGGCCGAGCAGTACTTC. Residues: CASSLMAEQYF.

The chain carries TRBV2 and TRBJ2-2; D not certain. The CDR3 has 13 residues. The V gene's germline CDR1 is SNHLY and CDR2 FYNNEI. Trimming stripped 7 bases from V and 2 bases from J, with 8 bases between. The CDR3 loop reads CASNDQNTGELFF. In DNA, the CDR3 is TGTGCCAGCAATGACCAAAACACCGGGGAGCTGTTTTTT.

The V and J genes are TRBV6-5 and TRBJ1-5; 8 positions match TRBD1. This CDR3 has 16 residues. With 0 bases clipped from V and 7 bases from J, the junction kept 8 bases outside the gene matches. Looked up from germline, CDR1 is MNHEY and CDR2 is SVGAGI. The DNA for the CDR3 is TGTGCCAGCAGTTACTCGCCAGGGGGCCTTGAACAGCCCCAGCATTTT. Protein product: CASSYSPGGLEQPQHF.

This clone was seen a single time. The V call is TRBV5-1, the J call TRBJ2-5; 9 bases align to TRBD2. The CDR3 sequence is 14 residues long. Losses at the gene ends were 5 bases for V and 1 base for J; bases not matched to a gene: 3. Germline CDR1 reads SGHRS; CDR2 reads YFSETQ. DNA of the CDR3: TGCGCCAGCAGGCAGACTAGCGGCCAAGAGACCCAGTACTTC. Translation gives CASRQTSGQETQYF.

The chain couples TRBV27 to TRBJ2-1; 12 bases match TRBD2. CDR1 is MNHEY and CDR2 is SMNVEV in the germline V gene (reference sequence). J lost 8 bases, V lost 5 bases, and 10 bases had no gene match. This CDR3 contains 16 residues. CDR3 nucleotide sequence: TGTGCCAGCAGTCCCTTGACTAGCGGGAGTCCCCATGAGCAGTTCTTC. Protein product: CASSPLTSGSPHEQFF.

This clone was seen only once. The chain uses TRBV11-2 and TRBJ2-5, with 8 positions matching TRBD2. Trimming removed 4 bases from V and 5 bases from J; junction bases left unmatched: 9. The CDR3 loop spans 15 amino acids. CDR1 and CDR2 (germline): SGHAT, FQNNGV. This CDR3 reads CASSSGGGHSETQYF. CDR3 DNA: TGTGCCAGCAGCTCCGGGGGGGGACACTCGGAGACCCAGTACTTC.

V and J are TRBV11-2 and TRBJ1-1; D gene ambiguous. Germline lookup yields CDR1 SGHAT and CDR2 FQNNGV. Trimming shortened V by 1 base and J by 3 bases, and 6 bases separated the two germline ends. The CDR3 is made up of 13 amino acids. The CDR3 DNA is TGTGCCAGCAGCTTAGGGTTTGACACTGAAGCTTTCTTT. Translating it yields CASSLGFDTEAFF.

The chain has TRBV5-5 and TRBJ2-1; the match to TRBD2 covers 10 bases. The length of the CDR3 is 18 residues. Trimming at V came to 3 bases and at J to 4 bases, leaving 13 bases not matched to a gene. Germline lookup yields CDR1 SGHKS and CDR2 YYEKEE (reference sequence). The CDR3 DNA sequence: TGTGCCAGCAGCTCGGCCCCGGGGGGACTAGCGACGTACAATGAGCAGTTCTTC. Protein: CASSSAPGGLATYNEQFF.

This clone was seen once. The chain carries TRBV7-6 and TRBJ1-5; TRBD1 agrees at 8 bases. From germline, CDR1 is SGHVS and CDR2 FNYEAQ. This CDR3 has 16 amino acids. V lost 5 bases to trimming and J lost 0 bases; unmatched junction nucleotides: 6. CDR3 residues: CASSQGAGVSNQPQHF. DNA of the CDR3: TGTGCCAGCAGCCAGGGGGCTGGGGTTAGCAATCAGCCCCAGCATTTT.